Following are 6 T cell receptor beta chains from one sample sequenced in a study of CD8 T cells in ankylosing spondylitis. TCRdb fed the 5' RACE reads into MiXCR, producing one record per CDR3 protein. The sample has roughly 46,000 distinct CDR3 sequences, 3.5% to 4% seen once; the top ten hold about 4%. Sequenced input: blood, either unsorted or a sorted T cell fraction (not recorded which). The receptors derive from a female donor with ankylosing spondylitis or in good health (not recorded which).

Many counts were recorded for this clonotype. The V and J genes are TRBV9 and TRBJ2-3; 8 bases match TRBD2. Per germline, CDR1 SGDLS and CDR2 YYNGEE. After removal of 0 bases from V and 3 bases from J, the junction contained 3 bases not matched to a gene. The CDR3 extends over 15 amino acids. The CDR3 spells CASSVGASGTDTQYF. CDR3 nucleotide sequence: TGTGCCAGCAGCGTAGGGGCTAGCGGGACAGATACGCAGTATTTT.

In this sample, this clonotype turned up a few times. The chain uses TRBV9 and TRBJ2-1; D is possibly TRBD1 or TRBD2 (7 bases each). Between the trimmed V and J ends, which lost 4 bases and 0 bases, there was a span of 14 bases. Germline V gene data show CDR1 as SGDLS and CDR2 as YYNGEE. There are 16 residues in the CDR3. CDR3 nucleotides: TGTGCCAGCAGCTCAGGGGGGGTTAGCTCCTACAATGAGCAGTTCTTC. It codes for CASSSGGVSSYNEQFF.

In its sample, this clonotype was seen many times. The J gene is TRBJ2-5, the V gene TRBV9; 8 bases line up with TRBD1. V gave up 4 bases and J gave up 1 base; unmatched junction bases: 3. The CDR3 totals 14 residues. CDR1 is SGDLS and CDR2 is YYNGEE in the germline V gene. The CDR3 coding sequence is TGTGCCAGCAGCCCCGGACAGGGCCAAGAGACCCAGTACTTC. Protein sequence: CASSPGQGQETQYF. Complete variable domain (other parts from reference TRBV9 and TRBJ2-5): DSGVTQTPKHLITATGQRVTLRCSPRSGDLSVYWYQQSLDQGLQFLIQYYNGEERAKGNILERFSAQQFPDLHSELNLSSLELGDSALYFCASSPGQGQETQYFGPGTRLLVL.

This clonotype was observed at least ten times. The chain links TRBV9 to TRBJ2-5; D is uncertain. Germline loops: CDR1 SGDLS, CDR2 YYNGEE. CDR3 size: 13 residues. V lost 1 base and J 3 bases, leaving 7 bases between the germline ends. The CDR3 here is CASSVSSKETQYF. DNA of the CDR3: TGTGCCAGCAGCGTATCTTCAAAAGAGACCCAGTACTTC. The entire variable domain, with the rest obtained from reference TRBV9 and TRBJ2-5, is as follows: DSGVTQTPKHLITATGQRVTLRCSPRSGDLSVYWYQQSLDQGLQFLIQYYNGEERAKGNILERFSAQQFPDLHSELNLSSLELGDSALYFCASSVSSKETQYFGPGTRLLVL.

This clonotype was counted many times. The chain joins TRBV9 to TRBJ1-2; D might be TRBD1 (5 bases). CDR3 size: 15 residues. V lost 3 bases to trimming and J lost 3 bases, with 15 bases between them. Germline V CDR1 and CDR2: SGDLS, YYNGEE. CDR3 sequence: CASSASPGRDYGYTF. In DNA, the CDR3 is TGTGCCAGCAGCGCGTCCCCAGGGAGGGACTATGGCTACACCTTC.

The table lists this clonotype with many counts. The chain employs TRBV9 and TRBJ2-1; a possible D gene is TRBD1 (6 bases). The CDR3 runs 15 residues. Between the trimmed V and J ends, which lost 1 base and 5 bases, there was a span of 13 bases. Germline CDR1 and CDR2: SGDLS and YYNGEE. CDR3 sequence reads: CASSVSLGANNEQFF. The CDR3 DNA follows: TGTGCCAGCAGCGTATCTTTGGGGGCGAACAATGAGCAGTTCTTC. The variable domain in full, with the rest retrieved from reference TRBV9 and TRBJ2-1, is DSGVTQTPKHLITATGQRVTLRCSPRSGDLSVYWYQQSLDQGLQFLIQYYNGEERAKGNILERFSAQQFPDLHSELNLSSLELGDSALYFCASSVSLGANNEQFFGPGTRLTVL.